The sequence of this T cell receptor (beta chain) was determined in a study of cytomegalovirus exposure and HLA in healthy donors. General study points: In vitro work confirmed that a few CMV-associated chains recognize CMV antigens. While the bulk of TCR sequences proved rare, some public TCRs turned up in many donors. Some TCR beta chains (more than 150 of them) were listed as cytomegalovirus-associated.

After removal of 5 bases from V and 2 bases from J, the junction contained 1 base not matched to a gene. The CDR3 totals 13 residues. Germline loops: CDR1 SNHLY, CDR2 FYNNEI. The approximately 130-subject validation cohort, separate from the approximately 670-subject first cohort, included the donors. The data were produced by immunoSEQ multiplex PCR, yet TCRdb's version contains in-frame clones alone and is incomplete. The sample carries more than 300,000 clones, 86% recorded once. This clone was detected once. Its target is not known. Sequenced input: PBMCs. This TCR came from a young woman in good health and CMV-seronegative. The rearrangement joins TRBV2 to TRBJ1-2; TRBD1 matches 8 bases. The CDR3 is CASSRQGNYGYTF. CDR3 bases: TGTGCCAGCAGTAGACAGGGGAACTATGGCTACACCTTC.